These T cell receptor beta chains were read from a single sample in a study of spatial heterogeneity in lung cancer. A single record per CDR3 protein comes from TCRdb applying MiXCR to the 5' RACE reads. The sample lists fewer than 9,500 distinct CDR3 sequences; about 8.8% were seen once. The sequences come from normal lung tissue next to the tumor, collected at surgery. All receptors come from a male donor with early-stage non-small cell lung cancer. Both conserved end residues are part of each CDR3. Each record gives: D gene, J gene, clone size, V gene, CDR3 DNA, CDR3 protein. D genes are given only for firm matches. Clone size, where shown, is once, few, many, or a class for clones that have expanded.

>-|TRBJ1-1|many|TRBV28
TGTGCCAGCAGTTTAGGCGGCGCCCGATACACTGAAGCTTTCTTT
CASSLGGARYTEAFF
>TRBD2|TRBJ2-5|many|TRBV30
TGTGCCTGGAGTGTAGGGCTAGCGGGATTAGAGACCCAGTACTTC
CAWSVGLAGLETQYF
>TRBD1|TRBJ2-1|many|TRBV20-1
TGCAGTGCTAGAGATAGGGACAGGGGGTACGATGAGCAGTTCTTC
CSARDRDRGYDEQFF
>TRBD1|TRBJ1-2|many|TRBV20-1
TGCAGTGCTACCCCCGGGACAGGGGGCCGCGGCTACACCTTC
CSATPGTGGRGYTF
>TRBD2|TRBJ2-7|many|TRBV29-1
TGCAGCGTTCTGCGGGGGAACTCCTACGAGCAGTACTTC
CSVLRGNSYEQYF
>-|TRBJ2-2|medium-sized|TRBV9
TGTGCCAGCAGCGACACGAACACCGGGGAGCTGTTTTTT
CASSDTNTGELFF
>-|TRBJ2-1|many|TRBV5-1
TGCGCCAGCAGCTTTTCGCAGGAGGCCTACAATGAGCAGTTCTTC
CASSFSQEAYNEQFF
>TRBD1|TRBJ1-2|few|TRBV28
TGTGCCAGCAGTTTATCCCCCGGACAGGGGGATGGCTACACCTTC
CASSLSPGQGDGYTF
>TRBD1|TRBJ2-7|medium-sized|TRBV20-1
TGCAGTGCTCCGGGACAGCTCGAGCAGTACTTC
CSAPGQLEQYF
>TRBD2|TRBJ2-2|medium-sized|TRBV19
TGTGCCAGTAGAGGACTAGCGGGGGCCGGGGAGCTGTTTTTT
CASRGLAGAGELFF
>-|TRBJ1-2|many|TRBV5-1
TGCGCCAGCAGCTTGATGAGCAGCTTAAACTATGGCTACACCTTC
CASSLMSSLNYGYTF
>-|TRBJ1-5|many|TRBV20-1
TGCAGTGCTAGAGATTTGGGACCTCACGGATATCAGCCCCAGCATTTT
CSARDLGPHGYQPQHF
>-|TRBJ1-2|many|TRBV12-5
TGTGCTAGTGGTTTGGCTACAGGGTATGGCTACACCTTC
CASGLATGYGYTF
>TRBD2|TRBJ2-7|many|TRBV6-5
TGTGCCAGCAGATACGGGACTAGCGGTGACTACGAGCAGTACTTC
CASRYGTSGDYEQYF
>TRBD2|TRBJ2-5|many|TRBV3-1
TGTGCCAGCAGCCAAGATCGTACTAGCGGCGGGGAGACCCAGTACTTC
CASSQDRTSGGETQYF
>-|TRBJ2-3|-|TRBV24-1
TGTGCCACCAGTGAGATGGGTCAGGGGAGGACAGATACGCAGTATTTT
CATSEMGQGRTDTQYF
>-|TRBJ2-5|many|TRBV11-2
TGTGCCAGCAGCTTAGTAGGCAGGGATTCTGGAGAGACCCAGTACTTC
CASSLVGRDSGETQYF
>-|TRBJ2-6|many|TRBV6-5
TGTGCCAGCACCCTACAGAGTAGGTCTGGGGCCAACGTCCTGACTTTC
CASTLQSRSGANVLTF
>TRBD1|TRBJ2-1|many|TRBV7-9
TGTGCCAGCAGCCAGACAGGGGGCGCCTACAATGAGCAGTTCTTC
CASSQTGGAYNEQFF
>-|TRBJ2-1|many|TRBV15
TGTGCCACCAGCAGCCCGGCGCTGCGGGGCAATGAGCAGTTCTTC
CATSSPALRGNEQFF
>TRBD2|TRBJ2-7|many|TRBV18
TGTGCCAGCTCACCAGATACTAGCGGGGGGGCCTACGAGCAGTACTTC
CASSPDTSGGAYEQYF
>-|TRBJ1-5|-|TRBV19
TGTGCCAGTAGTATTGGGGGTGGTAGCAATCAGCCCCAGCATTTT
CASSIGGGSNQPQHF
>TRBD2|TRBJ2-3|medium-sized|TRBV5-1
TGCGCCAGCAGCCCAACCCGGGATAGCGGGTCCACAGATACGCAGTATTTT
CASSPTRDSGSTDTQYF
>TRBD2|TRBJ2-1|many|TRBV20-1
TGCAGTGCTAAACTAGCGGGAGGGCGCTACAATGAGCAGTTCTTC
CSAKLAGGRYNEQFF
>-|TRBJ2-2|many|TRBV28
TGTGCCAGCAGTTTTAACCCGAACACCGGGGAGCTGTTTTTT
CASSFNPNTGELFF
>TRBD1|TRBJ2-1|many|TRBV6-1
TGTGCCAGCATCAGGGGGAGAGGCGATGAGCAGTTCTTC
CASIRGRGDEQFF
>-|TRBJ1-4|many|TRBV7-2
TGTGCCAGCAGCGCCGATCGTGGGGAAAAACTGTTTTTT
CASSADRGEKLFF
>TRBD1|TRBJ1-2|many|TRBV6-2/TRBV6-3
TGTGCCAGCAGTTACCTTACGGACAGGAACTATGGCTACACCTTC
CASSYLTDRNYGYTF
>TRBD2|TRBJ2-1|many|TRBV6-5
TGTGCCAGCAGTCACCTAGCGGGAGTCAAAAATGAGCAGTTCTTC
CASSHLAGVKNEQFF
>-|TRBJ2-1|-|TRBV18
TGTGCCAGCTCACCACTCGGGAGAAAGGACAATGAGCAGTTCTTC
CASSPLGRKDNEQFF
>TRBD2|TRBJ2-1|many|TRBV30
TGTGCCTGGAGTTCGCAGCGGGAGGTGGATGAGCAGTTCTTC
CAWSSQREVDEQFF
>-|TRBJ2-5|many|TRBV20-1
TGCAGTGCTAGAGGGGGCCCGGACCTGGGGGAGACCCAGTACTTC
CSARGGPDLGETQYF
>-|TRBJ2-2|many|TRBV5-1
TGCGCCAGCAGCTTGGTTGGCGGACGGGGCGGGGAGCTGTTTTTT
CASSLVGGRGGELFF
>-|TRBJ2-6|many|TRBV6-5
TGTGCCAGCAAGGGGTCAGCAGGGGCCAACGTCCTGACTTTC
CASKGSAGANVLTF
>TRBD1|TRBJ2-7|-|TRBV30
TGTGCCTGGAGTGAGGGGACAGGGCTAATAGAGCAGTACTTC
CAWSEGTGLIEQYF
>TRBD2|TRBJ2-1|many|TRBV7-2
TGTGCCAGCAGCCTTACTAGCGGGGGGTACAATGAGCAGTTCTTC
CASSLTSGGYNEQFF
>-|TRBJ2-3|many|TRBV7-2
TGTGCCAGCAGCCAACTAGCTCCAGATACGCAGTATTTT
CASSQLAPDTQYF
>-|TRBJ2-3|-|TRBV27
TGTGCCAGCAGCAAACGGCCTAGCACAGATACGCAGTATTTT
CASSKRPSTDTQYF
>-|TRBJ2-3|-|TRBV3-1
TGTGCCAGCAGCCAAGAACATCGGCGGGAGTTTCGACAGGGCAGAGATACGCAGTATTTT
CASSQEHRREFRQGRDTQYF
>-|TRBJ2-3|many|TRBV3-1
TGTGCCAGCAGCCCGGGAACCATCCCTGGGATTAAGTATTTT
CASSPGTIPGIKYF
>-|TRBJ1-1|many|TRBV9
TGTGCCAGCAGCGCCAGGGGAGGGGCGGGTGAAGCTTTCTTT
CASSARGGAGEAFF
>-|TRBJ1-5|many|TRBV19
TGTGCCAGTAGTATATGGGGGCAAAACCCGTTCGCTAGCAATCAGCCCCAGCATTTT
CASSIWGQNPFASNQPQHF
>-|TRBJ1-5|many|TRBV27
TGTGCCAGCAGTTTAGGGGGGAGCAATCAGCCCCAGCATTTT
CASSLGGSNQPQHF
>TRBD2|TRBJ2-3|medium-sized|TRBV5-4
TGTGCCAGCAGCTGGGAGCTAGCGGGGGGGACTAGCACAGATACGCAGTATTTT
CASSWELAGGTSTDTQYF
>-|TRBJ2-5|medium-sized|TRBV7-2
TGTGCCAGCAGCTTAGCGACGGAACGACAAGAGACCCAGTACTTC
CASSLATERQETQYF
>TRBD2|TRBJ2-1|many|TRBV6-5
TGTGCCAGCAGTTTGACTAGCGGGAGGGCCAAAAATGAGCAGTTCTTC
CASSLTSGRAKNEQFF
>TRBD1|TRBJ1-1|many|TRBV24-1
TGTGCCACCAGTGAGACGACAGGGGGATGGACTGAAGCTTTCTTT
CATSETTGGWTEAFF
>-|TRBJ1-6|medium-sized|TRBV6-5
TGTGCCAGCAGGCCAATCTCTGCTTCACCCCTCCACTTT
CASRPISASPLHF
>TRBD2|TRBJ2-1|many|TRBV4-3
TGCGCCAGCAGCCAAGGCGGGGGGGCACGGGAGCAGTTCTTC
CASSQGGGAREQFF
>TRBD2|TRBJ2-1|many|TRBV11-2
TGTGCCAGCAGCGTATCTAGCGGGAGATCCTACAATGAGCAGTTCTTC
CASSVSSGRSYNEQFF
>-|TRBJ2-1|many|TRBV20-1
TGCAGTGCTACCGGGGACGCCCTATACAATGAGCAGTTCTTC
CSATGDALYNEQFF
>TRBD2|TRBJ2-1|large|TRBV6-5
TGTGCCAGCAGTGCACGGGACTACCCTCTTTACAATGAGCAGTTCTTC
CASSARDYPLYNEQFF
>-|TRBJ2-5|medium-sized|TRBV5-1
TGCGCCAGCAGAAGGGACCTAGAACAAGAGACCCAGTACTTC
CASRRDLEQETQYF
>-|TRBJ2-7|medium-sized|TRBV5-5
TGTGCCAGCAGCTTGACGGGGAACGCCTACGAGCAGTACTTC
CASSLTGNAYEQYF